This T cell receptor (beta chain) was captured by sequencing in a study of blood T cell repertoires in COVID-19. Profiled with immunoSEQ multiplex PCR; TCRdb holds only in-frame clones, not every one. The sample consists of around 200,000 clones, about nine tenths of them appearing once. Those who participated ranged in age from roughly 18 to 100 years and resided in around 22 US areas. This CDR3 is 14 amino acids long. Germline loops: CDR1 LGHNA, CDR2 YNFKEQ. V shed 5 bases and J shed 0 bases, with 10 bases lying between them. The sample consisted of PBMCs or T cells enriched from blood (not recorded which). The clonotype was recovered from a man aged 25-45 years who had recovered from COVID-19. V is TRBV4-2 and J is TRBJ1-1; a weak D match, TRBD1 (6 bases). CDR3 DNA sequence: TGTGCCAGCAGCGGGGGGGCCCTGAACACTGAAGCTTTCTTT. This encodes CASSGGALNTEAFF.